The clone carrying this TCR beta chain was seen a single time. The record originates from a study of blood T cell repertoires in COVID-19. Study as a whole: Sample material is recorded as cDNA or gDNA derived from T cells, B-cell-depleted T cells, or PBMCs.

Generated by immunoSEQ multiplex PCR, the TCRdb table keeps only in-frame clones and is missing some. The data hold about 240,000 clones, with 82% observed a single time. The CDR3 contains 16 residues. J lost 7 bases, V lost 5 bases, and 13 bases had no gene match. Per germline, CDR1 SEHNR and CDR2 FQNEAQ (reference sequence). The specimen sequenced was peripheral blood. The receptor was isolated from an older woman with active or convalescent COVID-19. The V call is TRBV7-9, the J call TRBJ2-1; the match to TRBD1 covers 8 bases. CDR3 protein: CASSRRDRSGTNEQFF. CDR3 DNA sequence: TGTGCCAGCAGCCGTCGGGACAGGTCGGGTACAAATGAGCAGTTCTTC.